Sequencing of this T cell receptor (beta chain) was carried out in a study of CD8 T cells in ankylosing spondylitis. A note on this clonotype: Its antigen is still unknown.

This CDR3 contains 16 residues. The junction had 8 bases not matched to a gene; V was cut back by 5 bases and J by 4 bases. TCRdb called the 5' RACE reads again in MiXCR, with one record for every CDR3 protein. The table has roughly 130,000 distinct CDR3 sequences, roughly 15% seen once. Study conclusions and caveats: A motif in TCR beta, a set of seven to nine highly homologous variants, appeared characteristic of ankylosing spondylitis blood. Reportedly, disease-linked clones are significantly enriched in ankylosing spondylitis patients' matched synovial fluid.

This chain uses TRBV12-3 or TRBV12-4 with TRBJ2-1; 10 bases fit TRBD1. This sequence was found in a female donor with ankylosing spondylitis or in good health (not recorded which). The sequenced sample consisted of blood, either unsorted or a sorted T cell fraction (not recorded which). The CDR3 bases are TGTGCCAGCAGTACCTTACCGGGACAGGGGTACAATGAGCAGTTCTTC. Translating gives CASSTLPGQGYNEQFF.